This TCR beta chain appears in the sequencing data of a study of cytomegalovirus exposure and HLA in healthy donors. Study-wide points: Sequencing likely produced, as an artifact, a cluster of highly shared sequence variants. Follow-up analysis later connected one missense variant in DCLRE1C with trimming of TCR beta V- and J-genes.

Regarding this clone: Its antigen is not known.

The V gene's germline CDR1 is SQVTM and CDR2 ANQGSEA. The ends were cut back, 6 bases at V and 0 bases at J, with 14 bases in the middle. The CDR3 runs to 14 residues. Vbeta (60) and Jbeta (13) primers were used in the PCR. Generated by immunoSEQ multiplex PCR, the TCRdb table keeps only in-frame clones and is missing some. The sample shows roughly 120,000 clones, 82% of them seen only once. The rearrangement joins TRBV29-1 to TRBJ1-1, with no clear D. The source is a male donor in good health and CMV-seropositive. What was sequenced was PBMCs. CDR3 coding DNA: TGCAGCGTGCGAGGAGGGAGGATGAACACTGAAGCTTTCTTT. It specifies CSVRGGRMNTEAFF.